This T cell receptor (beta chain) came from a study of PD-1 blockade in classical Hodgkin lymphoma. Overall study context: Nivolumab was administered to patients intravenously at 3 mg/kg every 2 weeks. The study, taken as a whole, reports: The authors excluded patients who started nivolumab under 1 year after ASCT. By C4D1 there was a significant rise in CD4+ TCR diversity but not in CD8+ TCR diversity. Healthy donors reportedly exceeded newly diagnosed patients in baseline TCR diversity.

Every patient had relapsed following autologous stem cell transplantation, and cohorts differed in brentuximab vedotin exposure. With respect to this clone: Its target is not known. This same CDR3 is encoded by further DNA sequences in the sample.

The data were produced by immunoSEQ multiplex PCR, yet TCRdb's version contains in-frame clones alone and is incomplete. The table includes some 20,000 clones, 86% detected once. The TCR comes from a human donor with classical Hodgkin lymphoma. Sample: peripheral blood mononuclear cells (PBMCs), taken before the second cycle of nivolumab.

CDR3 nucleotide sequence: TGTGCCAGCAGCTTAGCGGGAGGGGAGACCCAGTACTTC. Translating gives CASSLAGGETQYF. This chain links TRBV7-9 with TRBJ2-5; 7 nucleotides agree with TRBD2. The ends lost 0 bases at V and 5 bases at J; junction bases unmatched: 0. CDR1 and CDR2 from the germline V gene are SEHNR and FQNEAQ (reference sequence). The CDR3 has 13 amino acids.